This T cell receptor (beta chain) appears in the sequencing data of a study of tumor-infiltrating lymphocytes in primary liver carcinoma. Study information: Yields of productive TCRbeta reads ranged from roughly 3.65 to 7.5 million per sample and were similar across tissue types.

The CDR3 is made up of 15 amino acids. V shed 6 bases and J 5 bases; nucleotides not matched to a gene: 6. Germline-derived CDR1 and CDR2 are MNHNS and SASEGT. The template, approximately 500 ng total RNA, yielded TCR beta cDNA made with a constant-region primer. Libraries of TCR beta came from three nested multiplex PCR rounds with slightly modified ARM-PCR. Forward primers for TRBV1-TRBV30 and a C-beta reverse primer served the first two PCR rounds, at roughly 10 cycles each. A single record per CDR3 protein comes from TCRdb applying MiXCR to the multiplex PCR reads. The table has about 310,000 distinct CDR3 sequences, roughly 60% seen once. Germline DNA was also extracted, and blood RNA was taken from unsorted whole blood. The sample holds many counts of this clonotype.

The chain combines TRBV6-1 with TRBJ2-2, with TRBD2 identical over 10 bases. This receptor was identified in a woman under 40 with primary liver carcinoma and hepatitis B virus infection. The sequencing input was peripheral blood. CDR3 protein: CASRSLAGVTGELFF. The CDR3 DNA reads as TGTGCCAGCAGGAGCCTAGCGGGAGTAACCGGGGAGCTGTTTTTT.